The 23 T cell receptor beta chains below were found in one sample sequenced in a study of memory CD4+ T cells and cytomegalovirus serostatus. The assay was immunoSEQ multiplex PCR, and TCRdb's table has in-frame clones only and misses some. Of under 85,000 clones in the sample, around 80% are singletons; the top ten hold just over 2.5%. The sort gate was single viable CD3+CD4+CD8-CD45RO+ cells for memory CD4+ T cells. Material: memory CD4+ T cells from blood. Receptor source: an adult in good health and CMV-seropositive.

The CDR3 sequence: CASSLLSGVVVSYTF. The CDR3 nucleotides read TGTGCCAGCAGCTTACTCTCGGGGGTGGTAGTTAGCTACACCTTC. The chain combines TRBV7-2 with TRBJ1-2; maybe TRBD1 (5 bases). The CDR3 is made up of 15 amino acids. Germline V gives CDR1 SGHTA, CDR2 FQGNSA. The germline V and J ends were trimmed by 2 bases and 9 bases, with 19 bases remaining between them.

V usage is TRBV7-8 and J usage is TRBJ1-1; weak D call: TRBD1 (5 bases). The V and J ends lost 4 bases and 5 bases respectively, with 17 bases between them. The germline V gene encodes CDR1 SGHVS and CDR2 FQNEAQ. The CDR3 runs 15 residues. The CDR3 nucleotides read TGTGCCAGCAGCTACGGAGGGGCTGGGGGAACTGAAGCTTTCTTT. Its protein product is CASSYGGAGGTEAFF.

The chain has TRBV4-3 and TRBJ1-2; 10 nucleotides line up with TRBD1. Losses at the gene ends were 4 bases for V and 4 bases for J; bases not matched to a gene: 6. The CDR3 runs 15 residues. Germline V lookup: CDR1 LGHNA, CDR2 YSLEER. CDR3 nucleotide sequence: TGCGCCAGCAGCCCAGGTAGACAGGGGGCCTATGGCTACACCTTC. It encodes CASSPGRQGAYGYTF.

The chain uses TRBV5-1 and TRBJ2-1; no definite D call. CDR1 is SGHRS, CDR2 YFSETQ, per germline. This CDR3 spans 16 amino acids. V lost 2 bases and J 0 bases, leaving 12 bases between the germline ends. The CDR3 coding sequence is TGCGCCAGCAGCTTAGGTGGGTCGAGCTCCTACAATGAGCAGTTCTTC. Its protein product is CASSLGGSSSYNEQFF.

The V gene is TRBV30, the J gene TRBJ1-6; 7 bases match TRBD1. The CDR3 sequence is 14 residues long. Germline CDR1 GTSNPN, CDR2 SVGIG (reference sequence). With 1 base clipped from V and 10 bases from J, the junction kept 7 bases outside the gene matches. As DNA, the CDR3 is TGTGCCTGGAGTGGGGACAGAAGTGGCTCACCCCTCCACTTT. Translation gives CAWSGDRSGSPLHF.

V is TRBV2 and J is TRBJ2-3; no clear D. The length of the CDR3 is 14 residues. Germline V gene data show CDR1 as SNHLY and CDR2 as FYNNEI. Trimming shortened V by 2 bases and J by 5 bases, and 11 bases separated the two germline ends. Written as DNA, the CDR3 is TGTGCCAGCAGTGAAAGGACCACGGGAGATACGCAGTATTTT. Encoded protein: CASSERTTGDTQYF.

This clone has more than one count but fewer than ten. CDR3 nucleotides: TGTGCCACCAGCAGTTACCCTAATCAGCCCCAGCATTTT. Translating gives CATSSYPNQPQHF. This chain connects TRBV15 to TRBJ1-5; D gene uncertain. Germline-derived CDR1 and CDR2 are LNHNV and YYDKDF (reference sequence). This CDR3 contains 13 residues. V was pared by 3 bases and J by 4 bases, with 7 bases between.

The chain employs TRBV18 and TRBJ1-3; TRBD1 matches at 7 bases. Germline CDR1 is KGHSH and CDR2 is LQKENI. There are 17 residues in the CDR3. The trim removed 3 bases at V and 4 bases at J, leaving 12 bases unmatched. CDR3 amino acids: CASSPRTGLLSGNTIYF. The CDR3 DNA reads TGTGCCAGCTCACCGAGGACAGGCCTACTCTCCGGAAACACCATATATTTT.

Only one count was recorded for this clone. The chain uses TRBV5-1 and TRBJ2-3, with D unclear. The CDR3 spans 16 residues. Trimming shortened V by 4 bases and J by 1 base, and 16 bases separated the two germline ends. CDR1 and CDR2 from the germline V gene are SGHRS and YFSETQ. In DNA form, the CDR3 reads TGCGCCAGCAGCCTCGGAGTTGGGGTGGGCACAGATACGCAGTATTTT. Amino acid sequence: CASSLGVGVGTDTQYF.

This clone showed up just once. Germline and junction disagree at one end, which may indicate a read error. The V gene is TRBV6-1, the J gene TRBJ1-2; D may be TRBD1 (6 bases). The germline V gene has CDR1 MNHNS and CDR2 SASEGT. The length of the CDR3 is 13 residues. Here the CDR3 DNA reads TGTGCCAGCAGTGACAGGGGTGACTACGGCTACACCTTC. Its protein is CASSDRGDYGYTF.

The gene calls are TRBV29-1 and TRBJ2-7; maybe TRBD1 (6 bases). The length of the CDR3 is 12 residues. Deletions cut 7 bases from V and 5 bases from J, with 15 bases between. In germline, CDR1 is SQVTM, CDR2 ANQGSEA. CDR3 nucleotide sequence: TGCAGCGCCCGATGGGACAACAACGAGCAGTACTTC. Protein product: CSARWDNNEQYF.

V and J are TRBV29-1 and TRBJ1-2, with TRBD1 matching over 10 bases. The CDR3 extends over 13 amino acids. Germline loops: CDR1 SQVTM, CDR2 ANQGSEA. V shed 4 bases, J shed 3 bases, and the junction held 2 bases outside the gene matches. For the CDR3, the DNA is TGCAGCGTTGGACAGGGGGCGGACTATGGCTACACCTTC. Translated: CSVGQGADYGYTF.

This clone was detected a few times. The gene calls are TRBV29-1 and TRBJ1-2; 10 bases agree with TRBD1. This CDR3 has 13 residues. Germline V gives CDR1 SQVTM, CDR2 ANQGSEA. The J segment lost 2 bases and the V segment lost 7 bases, leaving 4 bases of the junction unmatched. CDR3: CSGQGAENYGYTF. DNA of the CDR3: TGCAGCGGACAGGGGGCAGAGAACTATGGCTACACCTTC.

V usage is TRBV5-1 and J usage is TRBJ1-2; tentatively, D is TRBD1 (6 bases). V lost 2 bases, J lost 5 bases, and 13 bases lay in between. Germline loops: CDR1 SGHRS, CDR2 YFSETQ. This CDR3 has 14 residues. The CDR3: CASSLGQSGYGYTF. In DNA form, the CDR3 reads TGCGCCAGCAGCTTAGGACAGTCCGGTTATGGCTACACCTTC.

The J gene is TRBJ1-4, the V gene TRBV27; TRBD1 might be the D (5 bases). The CDR3 runs to 14 residues. V lost 7 bases and J 5 bases, leaving 14 bases between the germline ends. Germline V CDR1 and CDR2: MNHEY, SMNVEV (reference sequence). The CDR3 DNA reads as TGTGCCAGCAACGTGGGACTGAGAAATGAAAAACTGTTTTTT. It is translated as CASNVGLRNEKLFF.

The chain links TRBV6-5 to TRBJ1-1, with D possibly TRBD1 on 6 matching bases. Trimming shortened V by 6 bases and J by 6 bases, and 17 bases separated the two germline ends. Per germline, CDR1 MNHEY and CDR2 SVGAGI. CDR3 length: 14 residues. The CDR3 DNA reads TGTGCCAGCAGCCCCCGAGGGGGGAAGGCTGAAGCTTTCTTT. This gives the protein CASSPRGGKAEAFF.

The gene calls are TRBV9 and TRBJ1-1; D possibly corresponds to TRBD1 (6 bases). Germline values: CDR1 SGDLS, CDR2 YYNGEE. The V gene lost 4 bases and the J gene lost 4 bases, with 17 bases spanning the gap. CDR3 length: 15 residues. The CDR3 DNA reads TGTGCCAGCAGCCTGACTTCTGGGACAAGCACTGAAGCTTTCTTT. It codes for CASSLTSGTSTEAFF.

This chain links TRBV7-2 with TRBJ1-3; D unresolved. The CDR3 runs 15 residues. CDR1 SGHTA and CDR2 FQGNSA come from the germline V gene. V was trimmed by 1 base and J by 1 base, leaving 8 bases between them. This chain's CDR3 is CASSLGTGSGNTIYF. CDR3 sequence (DNA): TGTGCCAGCAGCTTAGGGACGGGGTCTGGAAACACCATATATTTT.

This chain links TRBV11-2 with TRBJ2-1; 9 bases are shared with TRBD2. J lost 8 bases, V lost 7 bases, and 9 bases had no gene match. The CDR3 is made up of 14 amino acids. Germline values: CDR1 SGHAT, CDR2 FQNNGV. The CDR3 loop is CASTKIAGVDEQFF. CDR3 DNA sequence: TGTGCCAGCACCAAAATAGCGGGAGTCGATGAGCAGTTCTTC.

This clone turned up a few times. The rearrangement uses TRBV27 and TRBJ2-5; no clear D. CDR3 length: 12 residues. Trimming left V 3 bases short and J 5 bases short, with 7 bases between. CDR1 is MNHEY, CDR2 SMNVEV, per germline (reference sequence). CDR3: CASSFVGETQYF. CDR3 nucleotides: TGTGCCAGCAGTTTTGTTGGGGAGACCCAGTACTTC.

The chain carries TRBV11-3 and TRBJ2-3; 9 nucleotides match TRBD2. The CDR3 runs 16 residues. CDR1 is SGHNT, CDR2 YENEEA, per germline. V dropped 6 bases and J dropped 2; count of bases not matched to a gene: 9. The CDR3 sequence is CASRGGAGGPTDTQYF. The DNA for the CDR3 is TGTGCCAGCAGAGGGGGGGCGGGAGGGCCCACAGATACGCAGTATTTT.

This chain joins TRBV28 and TRBJ1-2; D possibly corresponds to TRBD1 (6 bases). V lost 6 bases to trimming and J lost 4 bases, with 15 bases between them. This CDR3 has 14 residues. Looked up from germline, CDR1 is MDHEN and CDR2 is SYDVKM. Here the CDR3 reads CASRAGGDPYGYTF. CDR3 sequence (DNA): TGTGCCAGCAGGGCGGGGGGCGACCCCTATGGCTACACCTTC.

The rearrangement uses TRBV5-5 and TRBJ1-3, with D possibly being TRBD1 (5 bases). Looked up from germline, CDR1 is SGHKS and CDR2 is YYEKEE (reference sequence). V shed 4 bases and J shed 4 bases, with 18 bases lying between them. This CDR3 is built from 16 residues. For the CDR3, the DNA is TGTGCCAGCAGCGTCAGGACAAGCCCGTTGGGAAACACCATATATTTT. Translating gives CASSVRTSPLGNTIYF.